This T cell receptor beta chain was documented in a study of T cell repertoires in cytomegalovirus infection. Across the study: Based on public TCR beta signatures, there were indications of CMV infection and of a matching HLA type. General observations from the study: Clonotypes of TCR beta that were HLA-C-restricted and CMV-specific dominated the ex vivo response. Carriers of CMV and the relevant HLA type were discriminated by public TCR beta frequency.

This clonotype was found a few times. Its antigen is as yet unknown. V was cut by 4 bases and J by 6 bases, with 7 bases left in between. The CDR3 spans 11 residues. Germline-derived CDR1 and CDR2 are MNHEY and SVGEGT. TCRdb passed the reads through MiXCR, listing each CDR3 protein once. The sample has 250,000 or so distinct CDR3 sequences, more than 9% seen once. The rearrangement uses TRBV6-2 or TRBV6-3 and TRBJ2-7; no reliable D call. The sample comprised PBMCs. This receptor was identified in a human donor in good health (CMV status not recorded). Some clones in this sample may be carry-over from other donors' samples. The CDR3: CASSSPPEQYF. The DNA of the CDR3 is TGTGCCAGCAGTTCTCCTCCCGAGCAGTACTTC.